Listed below are T cell receptor beta chains from one sample, sequenced in a study of T-cell memory formation after mild COVID-19. Via MiXCR, TCRdb re-called the 5' RACE reads, giving one row per CDR3 protein. This table has fewer than 600,000 distinct CDR3 sequences, about a fifth appearing once. Sequencing was carried out using PBMCs or a T cell subset sorted from them (not recorded which). The receptors were gathered from an adult woman who had mild COVID-19 (a few samples of this study predate the infection). Cell type and time point are not known. Each CDR3 is given with its conserved first and last residue. A D gene is named only where the DNA matches it firmly. Size tells how often a clone was seen (once, few, many) or the class of an expanded clone, and some rows leave it out.

-	-	TRBV6-5	TRBJ2-7	CASSSGRVRNEQYF	TGTGCCAGCAGTTCCGGAAGGGTGCGGAATGAGCAGTACTTC
-	TRBD2	TRBV15	TRBJ2-1	CATSRPAGDEQFF	TGTGCCACCAGCCGCCCCGCGGGGGATGAGCAGTTCTTC
-	-	TRBV7-9	TRBJ2-7	CASSTQTVSNYEQYF	TGTGCCAGCAGCACCCAGACGGTATCTAACTACGAGCAGTACTTC
-	TRBD2	TRBV12-3/TRBV12-4	TRBJ2-2	CASTPGLAFIGTGELFF	TGTGCCAGCACACCGGGACTAGCTTTTATTGGCACCGGGGAGCTGTTTTTT
-	TRBD1	TRBV5-1	TRBJ1-2	CASSFQDRYYGYTF	TGCGCCAGCAGCTTTCAGGACAGGTACTATGGCTACACCTTC
-	TRBD2	TRBV6-5	TRBJ2-4	CASRGPGTSGFLLAKNIQYF	TGTGCCAGCAGAGGACCCGGGACTAGCGGATTCCTCCTTGCCAAAAACATTCAGTACTTC
once	TRBD2	TRBV18	TRBJ2-7	CASRGTSGYEQYF	TGTGCCAGCCGCGGGACTAGCGGATACGAGCAGTACTTC
few	-	TRBV10-3	TRBJ2-7	CAILGTDGSSYEQYF	TGTGCCATTTTAGGGACGGACGGTAGCTCCTACGAGCAGTACTTC
-	-	TRBV7-9	TRBJ1-1	CASSFLQLGGTEAFF	TGTGCCAGCAGCTTCCTCCAATTGGGGGGCACTGAAGCTTTCTTT
few	-	TRBV3-1	TRBJ1-3	CASSQEIVSGNTIYF	TGTGCCAGCAGCCAAGAAATCGTCTCTGGAAACACCATATATTTT
-	-	TRBV7-9	TRBJ1-1	CASSLALGAMNTEAFF	TGTGCCAGCAGCTTAGCTCTGGGGGCCATGAACACTGAAGCTTTCTTT
few	-	TRBV5-1	TRBJ1-5	CASSLGQGGSQPQHF	TGCGCCAGCAGCTTGGGACAAGGGGGGAGTCAGCCCCAGCATTTT
-	TRBD1	TRBV7-2	TRBJ2-6	CASSHRGNSGANVLTF	TGTGCCAGCAGCCACAGGGGCAATTCTGGGGCCAACGTCCTGACTTTC
few	TRBD2	TRBV7-2	TRBJ2-7	CASSMDSGTTPIEQYF	TGTGCCAGCAGTATGGACTCCGGGACTACCCCCATCGAGCAGTACTTC
many	-	TRBV15	TRBJ2-7	CATSRDGDYEQYF	TGTGCCACCAGCAGGGACGGAGACTACGAGCAGTACTTC
many	-	TRBV9	TRBJ2-7	CASSVVGLLYEQYF	TGTGCCAGCAGCGTAGTGGGACTCCTCTACGAGCAGTACTTC
few	TRBD2	TRBV12-3/TRBV12-4	TRBJ2-5	CASSSRTSGGQETQYF	TGTGCCAGCAGTTCAAGGACTAGCGGGGGACAAGAGACCCAGTACTTC
few	-	TRBV4-3	TRBJ2-7	CASSQASSSLEQYF	TGCGCCAGCAGCCAAGCGAGTAGCTCCCTCGAGCAGTACTTC
few	TRBD2	TRBV20-1	TRBJ2-1	CSAGPSGSHNEQFF	TGCAGTGCTGGTCCTAGCGGGAGCCACAATGAGCAGTTCTTC
-	TRBD1	TRBV7-2	TRBJ2-1	CASSLGQGVEQFF	TGTGCCAGCAGCTTGGGACAGGGGGTTGAGCAGTTCTTC
-	-	TRBV6-5	TRBJ1-5	CASSYAGTQPQHF	TGTGCCAGCAGTTACGCAGGGACTCAGCCCCAGCATTTT
few	-	TRBV2	TRBJ2-3	CASKGAVTDTQYF	TGTGCCAGCAAAGGAGCGGTGACAGATACGCAGTATTTT
-	TRBD1	TRBV12-5	TRBJ1-1	CASGPVLRGTEAFF	TGTGCTAGTGGTCCCGTCCTCAGGGGGACTGAAGCTTTCTTT
few	TRBD2	TRBV20-1	TRBJ2-1	CSARRYAGTTVSNEQFF	TGCAGTGCTAGGCGCTACGCCGGGACTACTGTCTCCAATGAGCAGTTCTTC
few	-	TRBV7-6	TRBJ1-2	CASSIQGYGYTF	TGTGCCAGCAGCATACAGGGATATGGCTACACCTTC
many	-	TRBV18	TRBJ1-6	CASSPSAQGNSPLHF	TGTGCCAGCTCACCATCGGCACAGGGAAATTCACCCCTCCACTTT
-	-	TRBV6-1	TRBJ1-1	CAIVGRGMNTEAFF	TGTGCCATAGTCGGTCGGGGGATGAACACTGAAGCTTTCTTT
-	-	TRBV27	TRBJ2-1	CASSPFGLDNEQFF	TGTGCCAGCAGCCCGTTTGGGTTAGACAATGAGCAGTTCTTC
-	-	TRBV7-9	TRBJ1-2	CASSVVQDNTF	TGTGCCAGCAGCGTCGTGCAGGATAACACCTTC
few	-	TRBV13	TRBJ1-2	CASSLESATNYGYTF	TGTGCCAGCAGCTTAGAATCCGCAACTAACTATGGCTACACCTTC
-	-	TRBV7-9	TRBJ1-1	CASSPPIGQYTEAFF	TGTGCCAGCAGCCCCCCCATAGGACAGTACACTGAAGCTTTCTTT
-	-	TRBV7-2	TRBJ2-3	CASSLKRDTQYF	TGTGCCAGCAGCTTAAAGCGGGATACGCAGTATTTT
-	TRBD1	TRBV20-1	TRBJ2-3	CSPNSGGKGSTDTQYF	TGCAGTCCAAATTCAGGGGGAAAAGGCAGCACAGATACGCAGTATTTT
-	TRBD2	TRBV20-1	TRBJ2-7	CSASLAAASYEQYF	TGCAGTGCTAGTCTAGCGGCCGCTAGCTACGAGCAGTACTTC
-	-	TRBV5-1	TRBJ1-2	CASSLEESNYGYTF	TGCGCCAGCAGCTTGGAAGAGAGTAACTATGGCTACACCTTC
-	-	TRBV7-2	TRBJ2-2	CASSLNRLTGELFF	TGTGCCAGCAGCTTAAACAGGCTGACGGGGGAGCTGTTTTTT
many	TRBD2	TRBV15	TRBJ2-7	CATSREAGAGYEQYF	TGTGCCACCAGCAGAGAAGCGGGAGCAGGGTACGAGCAGTACTTC
few	TRBD2	TRBV19	TRBJ2-2	CASSISGGSDHGELFF	TGTGCCAGTAGTATATCCGGCGGGAGTGATCACGGGGAGCTGTTTTTT
-	-	TRBV6-2/TRBV6-3	TRBJ2-7	CAGGYYEQYF	TGTGCCGGGGGGTACTACGAGCAGTACTTC
few	-	TRBV5-5	TRBJ1-5	CASSLSQNNQPQHF	TGTGCCAGCAGCTTGAGCCAGAATAATCAGCCCCAGCATTTT
many	-	TRBV11-3	TRBJ1-2	CASSLEGARGYTF	TGTGCCAGCAGCTTAGAGGGGGCGCGAGGCTACACCTTC
-	-	TRBV3-1	TRBJ2-5	CASSQVGHLPEETQYF	TGTGCCAGCAGCCAAGTGGGACACCTCCCTGAGGAGACCCAGTACTTC
-	-	TRBV6-5	TRBJ2-3	CASNEIAAGTDTQYF	TGTGCCAGCAACGAAATCGCGGCCGGGACAGATACGCAGTATTTT
few	TRBD2	TRBV7-9	TRBJ2-7	CAERPLAGWEQYF	TGTGCCGAAAGACCACTAGCGGGCTGGGAGCAGTACTTC
-	TRBD2	TRBV6-4	TRBJ2-3	CASSDSPGGTQYF	TGTGCCAGCAGTGACTCGCCGGGGGGTACGCAGTATTTT
-	TRBD2	TRBV11-2	TRBJ2-1	CASSLAGGAGNEQFF	TGTGCCAGCAGTTTAGCGGGCGGGGCTGGGAATGAGCAGTTCTTC
-	TRBD1	TRBV6-1	TRBJ1-5	CASSGQGYNQPQHF	TGTGCCAGCAGTGGACAGGGATACAATCAGCCCCAGCATTTT
many	-	TRBV27	TRBJ2-1	CASSMRVLSYNEQFF	TGTGCCAGCAGTATGCGAGTCCTCTCCTACAATGAGCAGTTCTTC
-	-	TRBV4-3	TRBJ2-2	CASSQDRPRELFF	TGCGCCAGCAGCCAAGATCGGCCTAGGGAGCTGTTTTTT
-	-	TRBV5-6	TRBJ2-1	CASSLPGSHNEQFF	TGTGCCAGCAGCTTGCCAGGCTCCCACAATGAGCAGTTCTTC
-	-	TRBV2	TRBJ1-3	CASSEFGGNTIYF	TGTGCCAGCAGTGAGTTCGGCGGAAACACCATATATTTT
few	TRBD2	TRBV7-2	TRBJ2-3	CASRGGADTQYF	TGTGCCAGCAGGGGGGGGGCAGATACGCAGTATTTT
few	TRBD1	TRBV12-3/TRBV12-4	TRBJ1-2	CASSPNRGLIGYTF	TGTGCCAGCAGTCCTAACAGGGGGCTTATTGGCTACACCTTC
few	-	TRBV29-1	TRBJ2-7	CSVGTAKSYEQYF	TGCAGCGTTGGTACAGCTAAGTCCTACGAGCAGTACTTC
few	TRBD2	TRBV11-3	TRBJ2-7	CASSPRTSGRATYEQYF	TGTGCCAGCAGCCCAAGGACTAGCGGGAGGGCGACCTACGAGCAGTACTTC